The T cell receptor beta chain under discussion was sequenced for a study of shared clonotypes between healthy human individuals. As for the study in general: The study enrolled a couple of women and a few men aged 18 to 49. For every donor, three CD4 naive, three CD4 memory, two CD8 naive and one CD8 memory plates were used.

Naive CD8 cells lacked CD45RO and underwent positive selection for CCR7, leaving out terminally differentiated effector memory CD45RA+ cells. This CDR3 comprises 15 residues. Germline V gene data show CDR1 as SGHAT and CDR2 as FQNNGV. The V end was cut by 2 bases, the J end by 0 bases, with 10 bases between. Of note for this clone: Antigen: not known.

TCRdb's table, derived via immunoSEQ multiplex PCR, lists solely in-frame clones and lacks some. Of approximately 2,200,000 clones detected, just over 90% appear once; the ten largest clones hold roughly 1.7%. Study-level findings and limits: The sole specimen, blood, was sampled, and tissue repertoires likely differ. Rarefaction analysis demonstrated incomplete sorted-subset sequencing notwithstanding large depth.

The source is a man younger than 35 in good health. Some clones in this sample may be carry-over from other donors' samples. Sequences were obtained from naive CD8+ T cells from PBMCs. V is TRBV11-2 and J is TRBJ1-1; tentative D call: TRBD1 (5 bases). The CDR3 DNA reads TGTGCCAGCAGCTTACGGGGGAACGTGAACACTGAAGCTTTCTTT. It encodes CASSLRGNVNTEAFF.